These T cell receptor beta chains were read from a single sample in a study of OX40 agonist ivuxolimab in advanced cancers. Only in-frame clones appear in the TCRdb table, and some are missing; sequencing was by immunoSEQ multiplex PCR. The profile shows about 120,000 clones, roughly nine tenths of them singletons. The sequencing here drew on CD4+ or CD8+ T cells sorted from blood, taken in a trial of the OX40 agonist ivuxolimab. The receptor source for this set is an adult with an advanced solid tumor such as melanoma, head and neck, liver or kidney cancer. The CDR3 runs from the conserved cysteine through the conserved F or W. Fields, in order: clone size, J gene, V gene, D gene, CDR3 DNA, CDR3 protein. D genes are given only for firm matches. Expanded clones are given a class, and other clones once, few, many or no size at all.

NA TRBJ1-5 TRBV11-2 TRBD1 TGTGCCAGCAGCACCGGGACAGGGGGTAATCAGCCCCAGCATTTT CASSTGTGGNQPQHF
few TRBJ1-2 TRBV7-2 NA TGTGCCAGCAGCTGGGACACCTATGGCTACACCTTC CASSWDTYGYTF
NA TRBJ2-5 TRBV7-2 TRBD2 TGTGCCAGCAGCCTCGGGTGGGGAGGGAAGGAGACCCAGTACTTC CASSLGWGGKETQYF
once TRBJ2-5 TRBV7-9 TRBD1 TGTGCCAGCAGCCCGAGGAGGGGATTAACAGGGGGTATTCAAGAGACCCAGTACTTC CASSPRRGLTGGIQETQYF
NA TRBJ2-3 TRBV5-1 TRBD2 TGCGCCAGCAGCTCCCTAGCGGGGGCCCGGGATACGCAGTATTTT CASSSLAGARDTQYF
NA TRBJ1-1 TRBV28 NA TGTGCCAGCAGTTTATGGGGAGGAACTGAAGCTTTCTTT CASSLWGGTEAFF
NA TRBJ2-3 TRBV4-3 NA TGCGCCAGCAGCCAAGATAGGGGCGGGGACACAGATACGCAGTATTTT CASSQDRGGDTDTQYF
once TRBJ1-1 TRBV7-9 NA TGTGCCAGCAGCCAGGGGTTTGGTGAAGCTTTCTTT CASSQGFGEAFF
NA TRBJ1-1 TRBV2 TRBD1 TGTGCCAGCCGGACAGGGGAAAGGGGTGAAGCTTTCTTT CASRTGERGEAFF
NA TRBJ1-1 TRBV7-9 NA TGTGCCAGCAGCTTAGCAACGAACACTGAAGCTTTCTTT CASSLATNTEAFF
NA TRBJ2-5 TRBV30 NA TGTGCCTGGGGGGCTAGTTTAACACCACGGGAGACCCAGTACTTC CAWGASLTPRETQYF
NA TRBJ1-4 TRBV18 NA TGTGCCAGCTTGGAGACTCCCAACGAAAAACTGTTTTTT CASLETPNEKLFF
NA TRBJ2-2 TRBV6-4 TRBD1 TGTGCCAGCAGTTTGGGGACAGGAGGTACCGGGGAGCTGTTTTTT CASSLGTGGTGELFF
NA TRBJ2-7 TRBV19 NA TGTGCCAGTAGTCCCCGAACAGGGAACTCCTACGAGCAGTACTTC CASSPRTGNSYEQYF
NA TRBJ2-7 TRBV6-5 NA TGTGCCAGCAAGCTGACAGCAGGACTGGGGGAGCAGTACTTC CASKLTAGLGEQYF